This TCR beta chain was found in a study of shared clonotypes between healthy human individuals (dated by TCRdb to the early 2020s). Notes on the research overall: The cohort comprised a couple of women and three men aged 18 to 49 years. For each donor, CD4 naive and CD4 memory were each run on three plates, CD8 naive on two plates, and CD8 memory on one plate. Blood TCR repertoires of several healthy adults were deeply sequenced to estimate repertoire size and the extent of clonotype sharing between individuals. Per donor, leukapheresis produced somewhere between about 0.8 and 9 billion PBMCs. Different laboratories and diverse techniques were used to prepare libraries and sequence TCR repertoires, to increase sequencing depth and limit assay-specific biases. The paper as a whole reports these results and caveats: The genetic and exposure-history diversity represented was limited by the small number of donors. Sharing across a handful of donors was observed for about 5% of naive CD4, around 3.5% of naive CD8, about 2.5% of memory CD4, and around 0.4% of memory CD8 clonotypes. Pairwise subsampling indicated that sequencing depth was expected to affect the degree of clonotype sharing among donors. Sampling was restricted to blood, and TCR repertoires in tissue are likely to differ from TCR repertoires in blood. Larger estimated clonotype richness was generally found for naive subsets than for memory subsets. Even with the large sequencing depth, rarefaction of the sorted-subset datasets indicated that sequencing was incomplete. Higher generation probabilities were observed for clonotypes shared by all four sorted-subset donors than for non-shared clonotypes.

For the CD8 naive samples, CD45RO-negative cells were positively selected for CCR7, yielding a CD45RA+CCR7+ population from which TemRA cells were excluded. Healthy HIV-negative adults with no recently reported acute infections or vaccinations were included as donors. Only Caucasian adults living in Nashville, Tennessee, USA were represented among the donors. Blood was obtained by leukapheresis, after which PBMCs were separated by Ficoll-Histopaque density gradient centrifugation and cryopreserved in liquid nitrogen vapor phase. Purity and quantity of every magnetically sorted T cell population were checked by analytical flow cytometry. Each sorted fraction had its genomic DNA isolated and then quantified by UV absorbance on a Nanodrop 2000c. As concerns this clone: Its antigen is unknown. No quality values exist for individual bases; no much larger clone is one base distant. Other DNA sequences in the sample encode the same CDR3.

Using the deep immunoSEQ assay, TCR CDR3 regions were amplified from genomic DNA by multiplex PCR. Extracted genomic DNA from each cell subset was spread evenly across all wells of several immunoSEQ 96-well plates, with each plate serving as a replicate. For sorted subsets, roughly 190 ng of genomic DNA, equivalent to about 30,000 T cell genomes, went into each replicate PCR. Purified libraries were measured with a Qubit 3.0 fluorometer, size-checked on a Bioanalyzer 2100, and measured again with the KAPA Library Quantification kit. Every immunoSEQ 96-well plate was sequenced on a dedicated single-read 150-cycle Illumina NextSeq 550 flow cell. In the source study's methods: Because only junctional sequences without quality scores were contained in the immunoSEQ output, filtering matching that applied to full-length reads could not be performed. To assign V/J genes and CDR3, sequences were annotated against IMGT germline references using PyIR, a Python wrapper for IgBLAST v1.9. Reads with weak V/J assignments (E-value above 1e-6), missing CDR3, stop codons, out-of-frame junctions, or ambiguous translated residues were removed. V3J clonotypes were defined by identical inferred V gene, J gene, and CDR3 amino acid sequence. To compute the percentage overlap between repertoires, the number of shared unique clonotypes was divided by the size of the smaller repertoire. Richness of each repertoire was evaluated using RTK rarefaction, the Chao1 estimator, and Recon v2.1 estimates of unobserved clonotypes. OLGA was used to compute generation probabilities for all TCRbeta clonotypes that the gDNA method yielded from a handful of donors. Sourced from immuneACCESS, this table was stored by TCRdb with only in-frame sequences that have V and J called. A share of the clones is absent; for the studies checked, an unresolved V gene accounts for under half, and the remainder has no known explanation. V and J calls and clone size are given by that table; D and trimming were obtained from the DNA. For this sample the table gives 2 million to 2.5 million clones, of which approximately 94% were detected only once. The ten biggest clones cover around 1.7% of the sample.

CDR1 and CDR2 are drawn from the germline V gene: SGDLS, YYNGEE. V is reduced by 3 bases and J by 7 bases, leaving a spacing of 8 bases between them. Spanning cysteine to phenylalanine, the CDR3 consists of 12 amino acids. CDR3 DNA is the only sequence kept; it has 36 bases, read in frame from the first base. The chain is made from TRBV9 and TRBJ2-1; TRBD2 is a weak D gene call, 6 bases matching. Sequencing was performed on naive CD8+ T cells from PBMCs. In the paper's terms, the cell subset or site label means: CD45RA+CCR7+. The TCR comes from a man aged 18 to 30 in good health. Some clones in this sample may be carry-over from other donors' samples. The nucleotide sequence is TGTGCCAGCAGCGGCGGAGGGAATGAGCAGTTCTTC. This gives the protein CASSGGGNEQFF.